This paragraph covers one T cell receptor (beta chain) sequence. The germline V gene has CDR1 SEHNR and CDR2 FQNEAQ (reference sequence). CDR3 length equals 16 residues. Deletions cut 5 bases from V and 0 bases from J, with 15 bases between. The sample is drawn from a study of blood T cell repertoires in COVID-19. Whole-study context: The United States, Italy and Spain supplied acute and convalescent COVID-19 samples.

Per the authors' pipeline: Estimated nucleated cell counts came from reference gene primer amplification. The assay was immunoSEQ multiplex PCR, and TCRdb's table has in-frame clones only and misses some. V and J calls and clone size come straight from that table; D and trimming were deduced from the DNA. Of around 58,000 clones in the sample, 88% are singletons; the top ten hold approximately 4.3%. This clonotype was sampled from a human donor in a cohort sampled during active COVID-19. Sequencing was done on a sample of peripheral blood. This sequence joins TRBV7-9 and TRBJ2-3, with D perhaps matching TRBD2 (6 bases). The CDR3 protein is CASSPSDYLSTDTQYF. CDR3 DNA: TGTGCCAGCAGCCCCTCGGACTACCTGAGCACAGATACGCAGTATTTT.